The TCR beta chain under discussion was sequenced for a study of blood T cells in healthy people across ages. In regard to this clonotype: Its antigen is not identified.

A minimum of 7 million PBMCs was isolated per sample. Alongside a J-beta primer mix, a sample-barcoded 5' primer served in a second PCR lasting roughly 6 to 11 cycles. One entry per CDR3 protein results from TCRdb running MiXCR on the 5' RACE reads. The sample has more than 900,000 distinct CDR3 sequences, about 27% seen once. J lost 5 bases, V lost 5 bases, and 8 bases had no gene match. CDR3 length: 14 residues. In germline, CDR1 is SGHRS, CDR2 YFSETQ. Overall study findings and caveats: Relative to aged donors, long-lived donors carried more naive CD4+ cells and displayed higher diversity.

This same sample was also part of a study on T cells of mothers and their children.

Sequenced material: blood. The rearrangement joins TRBV5-1 to TRBJ1-2; 8 nucleotides align to TRBD1. This TCR was recovered from a woman in her forties in good health. The CDR3 region has the DNA TGCGCCAGCAGAGCACCGGGACAGGCTTATGGCTACACCTTC. It specifies CASRAPGQAYGYTF.